The clone carrying this T cell receptor (beta chain) has ten or more counts. This entry comes from a study of T cells in Graves' hyperthyroidism and ophthalmopathy. Amplified TCR beta CDR3 regions derived from RNA transcripts. HTBI primers were employed in a first-round RT-PCR of the TCR CDR3. TCRdb re-called the multiplex PCR reads through MiXCR, storing one row per CDR3 protein. The sample shows about 640,000 distinct CDR3 sequences, roughly 20% of them seen only once. V trimming: 1 base; J trimming: 6 bases; junction bases outside the gene matches: 2. The germline CDR1 and CDR2 sequences are DFQATT and SNEGSKA (reference sequence). The length of the CDR3 is 13 residues.

The clonotype originates from a man aged 30 to 39 with Graves' ophthalmopathy. The rearrangement links TRBV20-1 to TRBJ2-7; 11 bases are a match to TRBD2. Material: blood. The CDR3 region is CSARGLAGTEQYF. CDR3 sequence (DNA): TGCAGTGCTAGAGGACTAGCGGGAACCGAGCAGTACTTC.